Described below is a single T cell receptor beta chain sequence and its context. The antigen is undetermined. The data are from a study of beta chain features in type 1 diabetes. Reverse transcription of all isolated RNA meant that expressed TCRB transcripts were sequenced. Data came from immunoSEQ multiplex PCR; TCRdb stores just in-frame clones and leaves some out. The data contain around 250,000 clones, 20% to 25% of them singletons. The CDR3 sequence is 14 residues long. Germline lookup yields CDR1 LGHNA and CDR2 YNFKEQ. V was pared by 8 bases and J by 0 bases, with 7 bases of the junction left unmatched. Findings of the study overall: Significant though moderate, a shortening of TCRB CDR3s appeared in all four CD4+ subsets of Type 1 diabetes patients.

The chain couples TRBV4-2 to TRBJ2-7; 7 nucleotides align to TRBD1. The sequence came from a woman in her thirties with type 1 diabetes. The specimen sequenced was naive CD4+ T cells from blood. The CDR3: CASSNRDSSYEQYF. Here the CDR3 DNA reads TGTGCCAGCTCTAACCGGGACAGCTCCTACGAGCAGTACTTC.